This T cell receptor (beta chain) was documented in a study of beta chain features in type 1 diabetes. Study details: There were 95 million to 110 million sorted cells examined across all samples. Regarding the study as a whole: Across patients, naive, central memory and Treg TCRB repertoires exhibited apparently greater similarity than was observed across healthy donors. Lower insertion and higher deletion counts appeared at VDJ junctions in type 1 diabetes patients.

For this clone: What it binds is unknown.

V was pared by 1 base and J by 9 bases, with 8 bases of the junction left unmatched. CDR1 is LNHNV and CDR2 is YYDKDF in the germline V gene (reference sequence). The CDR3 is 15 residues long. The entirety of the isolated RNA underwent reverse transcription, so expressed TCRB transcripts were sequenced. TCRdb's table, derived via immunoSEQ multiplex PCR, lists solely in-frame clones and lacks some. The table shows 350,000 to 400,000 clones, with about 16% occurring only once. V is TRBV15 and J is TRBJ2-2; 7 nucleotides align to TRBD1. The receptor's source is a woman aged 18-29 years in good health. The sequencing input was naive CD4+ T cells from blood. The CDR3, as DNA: TGTGCCACCAGCAGAGGAACAGGGGAGAGCCGGGAGCTGTTTTTT. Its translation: CATSRGTGESRELFF.